The present entry profiles one T cell receptor (beta chain) with its context. Germline trimming cut 5 bases from V and 0 bases from J; bases unmatched to any gene: 15. This CDR3 comprises 17 residues. Per the germline V gene, CDR1 is GTSNPN and CDR2 is SVGIG (reference sequence). This specimen comes from a study of monozygotic twins with cystic fibrosis. TCRdb's table, derived via immunoSEQ multiplex PCR, lists solely in-frame clones and lacks some. The data show 20,000 or so clones, with 80% to 90% seen just once and approximately 1.3% held by the top ten. The sequencing sample was made of blood. J is TRBJ2-7 and V is TRBV30; 8 nucleotides match TRBD2. The origin of this receptor is a woman in her twenties or thirties with cystic fibrosis. The CDR3 is CAWAGGTRLLGSYEQYF. Written as DNA, the CDR3 is TGTGCCTGGGCGGGGGGCACGCGACTTCTGGGCTCCTACGAGCAGTACTTC.